This T cell receptor (beta chain) was observed in a study of blood T cells in healthy people across ages. Findings and limits, study-wide: Bulk PBMC profiling left naive and antigen-experienced comparisons inconclusive. Researchers judged that diversity estimates from one million T cells fell short of true values. Age brought a roughly linear fall in TCR beta diversity measured per million T cells. Naive CD4+ cell counts and diversity both ran higher in long-lived than in aged donors.

As concerns this clonotype: Its antigen is undetermined.

The second PCR ran about 6 to 12 cycles with a sample-barcoded 5' primer and J-beta primers. TCRdb reprocessed the 5' RACE reads with MiXCR, giving one entry per CDR3 protein. The data show roughly 1,800,000 distinct CDR3 sequences, with roughly 49% seen just once and over 2% held by the top ten. This CDR3 region has 14 residues. Trimming left V 7 bases short and J 4 bases short, with 14 bases between. Looked up from germline, CDR1 is MGHDK and CDR2 is SYGVNS. The TCR comes from a middle-aged woman in good health. The chain couples TRBV25-1 to TRBJ2-1; tentative D call: TRBD1 (5 bases). The source material was blood. The CDR3 loop is CASTTGISYNEQFF. The CDR3, as DNA: TGTGCCAGCACTACAGGTATTTCGTACAATGAGCAGTTCTTC.